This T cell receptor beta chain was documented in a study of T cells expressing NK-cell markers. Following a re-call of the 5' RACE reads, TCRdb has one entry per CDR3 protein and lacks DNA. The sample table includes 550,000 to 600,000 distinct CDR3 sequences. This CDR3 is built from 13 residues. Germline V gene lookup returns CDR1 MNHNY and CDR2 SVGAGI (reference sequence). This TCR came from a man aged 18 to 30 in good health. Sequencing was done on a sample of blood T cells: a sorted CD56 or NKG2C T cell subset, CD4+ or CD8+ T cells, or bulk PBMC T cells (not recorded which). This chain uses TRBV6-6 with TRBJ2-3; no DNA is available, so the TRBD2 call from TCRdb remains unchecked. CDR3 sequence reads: CASSSPRTVPQYF.